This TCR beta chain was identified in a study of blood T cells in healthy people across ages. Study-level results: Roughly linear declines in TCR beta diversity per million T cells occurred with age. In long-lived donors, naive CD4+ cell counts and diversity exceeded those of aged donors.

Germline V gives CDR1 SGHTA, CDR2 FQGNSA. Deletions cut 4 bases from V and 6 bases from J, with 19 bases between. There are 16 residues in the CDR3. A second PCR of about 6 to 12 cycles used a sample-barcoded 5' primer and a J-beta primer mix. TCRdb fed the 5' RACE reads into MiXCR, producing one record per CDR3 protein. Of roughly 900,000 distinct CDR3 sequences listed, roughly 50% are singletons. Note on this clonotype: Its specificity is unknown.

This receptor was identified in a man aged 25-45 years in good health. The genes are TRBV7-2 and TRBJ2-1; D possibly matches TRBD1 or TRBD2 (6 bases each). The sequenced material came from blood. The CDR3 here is CASSSSLTGAGNEQFF. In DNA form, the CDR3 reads TGTGCCAGCAGCTCGAGCTTGACGGGGGCGGGCAATGAGCAGTTCTTC.